The 22 T cell receptor beta chains listed next were all sequenced from one sample in a study of CD8 T cells in Susac syndrome. RNA, at about 0.45 to 1 ug, was reverse transcribed with random hexamers. TCRdb analysed the immunoSEQ multiplex PCR reads with MiXCR anew, one entry per CDR3 protein. The sample holds 170,000 or so distinct CDR3 sequences, about 96% seen once. Sequencing was done on a sample of CD4+ T cells from PBMCs. The receptors were gathered from a human donor with Susac syndrome.

The chain recombines TRBV9 with TRBJ2-1; D gene unclear. Germline CDR1 is SGDLS and CDR2 is YYNGEE. This CDR3 is 12 amino acids long. Between the trimmed V and J ends, which lost 5 bases and 8 bases, there was a span of 11 bases. Here the CDR3 reads CASSPGLDEQFF. CDR3 bases: TGTGCCAGCAGTCCCGGGTTGGATGAGCAGTTCTTC.

The chain links TRBV7-9 to TRBJ1-5; maybe TRBD1 (6 bases). This CDR3 spans 15 amino acids. The germline gives CDR1 SEHNR, CDR2 FQNEAQ (reference sequence). Trimming took off 5 bases at V and 5 bases at J, with 16 bases between the two ends. CDR3 coding DNA: TGTGCCAGCAGCCGTTGGGCAGGGGCAGATCAGCCCCAGCATTTT. Its translation is CASSRWAGADQPQHF.

This sequence joins TRBV12-3 or TRBV12-4 and TRBJ2-5; D is undetermined. Trimming shortened V by 1 base and J by 1 base, and 7 bases separated the two germline ends. The length of the CDR3 is 14 residues. The CDR3 here is CASSLGLPQETQYF. The DNA of the CDR3 is TGTGCCAGCAGTTTAGGACTTCCCCAAGAGACCCAGTACTTC.

The chain links TRBV9 to TRBJ1-3; D might be TRBD1 (5 bases). CDR1 is SGDLS, CDR2 YYNGEE, per germline. Trimming removed 0 bases at V and 1 base at J, with 8 bases between. This CDR3 has 15 residues. In nucleotides, the CDR3 is TGTGCCAGCAGCGTAGCCGCAGGGTCTGGAAACACCATATATTTT. This gives the protein CASSVAAGSGNTIYF.

The V gene is TRBV4-3, the J gene TRBJ2-6, with D perhaps matching TRBD2 (5 bases). The V end lost 0 bases, the J end lost 2 bases, and 11 bases lay between the germline ends. Per the germline V gene, CDR1 is LGHNA and CDR2 is YSLEER. The CDR3 spans 17 residues. CDR3 amino acids: CASSQDRGGPGANVLTF. The CDR3 DNA follows: TGCGCCAGCAGCCAAGATAGAGGAGGACCTGGGGCCAACGTCCTGACTTTC.

The chain carries TRBV27 and TRBJ2-5; 9 positions agree with TRBD1. Germline loops: CDR1 MNHEY, CDR2 SMNVEV (reference sequence). The CDR3 extends over 13 amino acids. Losses at the gene ends were 4 bases for V and 6 bases for J; bases not matched to a gene: 3. The CDR3 spells CASSWTGDKTQYF. CDR3 sequence (DNA): TGTGCCAGCAGTTGGACAGGGGACAAGACCCAGTACTTC.

This rearrangement joins TRBV11-2 to TRBJ2-3; 7 bases are shared with TRBD2. V was clipped by 5 bases and J by 2 bases; unmatched bases: 1. In germline, CDR1 is SGHAT, CDR2 FQNNGV. The CDR3 covers 13 residues. The CDR3 DNA reads as TGTGCCAGCAGCCGGGACTACACAGATACGCAGTATTTT. It encodes CASSRDYTDTQYF.

The rearrangement joins TRBV3-1 to TRBJ2-5; 7 nucleotides agree with TRBD2. Looked up from germline, CDR1 is LGHDT and CDR2 is YNNKEL (reference sequence). The CDR3 is made up of 12 amino acids. The V gene end was trimmed by 1 base and the J gene end by 10 bases; junction bases not matched to a gene: 3. The CDR3 sequence is CASSQAQRGQYF. The CDR3 nucleotides read TGTGCCAGCAGCCAAGCACAGCGGGGCCAGTACTTC.

The chain links TRBV20-1 to TRBJ1-4; TRBD1 matches at 11 bases. The CDR3 has 15 residues. Germline V gene lookup returns CDR1 DFQATT and CDR2 SNEGSKA (reference sequence). Trimming at V came to 0 bases and at J to 8 bases, leaving 5 bases not matched to a gene. CDR3 sequence (DNA): TGCAGTGCTAGAGATCGGACAGGGGGCCACGAAAAACTGTTTTTT. This codes for CSARDRTGGHEKLFF.

The V call is TRBV2, the J call TRBJ1-5; a weak D match, TRBD1 (5 bases). This CDR3 has 15 residues. Germline lookup yields CDR1 SNHLY and CDR2 FYNNEI. V gave up 3 bases and J gave up 3 bases, with 12 bases separating them. CDR3 sequence (DNA): TGTGCCAGCAGTGACTACAGGCCGTTCAATCAGCCCCAGCATTTT. Residues: CASSDYRPFNQPQHF.

This clonotype was seen only once. The V call is TRBV7-9, the J call TRBJ1-1; D remains ambiguous. The germline V and J ends were trimmed by 5 bases and 3 bases, with 10 bases remaining between them. There are 13 residues in the CDR3. In germline, CDR1 is SEHNR, CDR2 FQNEAQ (reference sequence). This chain's CDR3 is CASSLRTDTEAFF. The CDR3 DNA follows: TGTGCCAGCAGCCTTCGGACGGACACTGAAGCTTTCTTT. Together with reference TRBV7-9 and TRBJ1-1, the CDR3 gives the full variable domain: DTGVSQNPRHKITKRGQNVTFRCDPISEHNRLYWYRQTLGQGPEFLTYFQNEAQLEKSRLLSDRFSAERPKGSFSTLEIQRTEQGDSAMYLCASSLRTDTEAFFGQGTRLTVV.

The chain recombines TRBV3-1 with TRBJ1-1; TRBD1 matches 7 bases. The V and J ends lost 0 bases and 7 bases, in that order; junction bases with no gene match: 5. Germline CDR1 and CDR2: LGHDT and YNNKEL (reference sequence). The CDR3 loop spans 14 amino acids. The DNA of the CDR3 is TGTGCCAGCAGCCAAGATGACAGGGCCCATGAAGCTTTCTTT. This encodes CASSQDDRAHEAFF. The complete variable domain, with remaining parts taken from reference TRBV3-1 and TRBJ1-1, reads DTAVSQTPKYLVTQMGNDKSIKCEQNLGHDTMYWYKQDSKKFLKIMFSYNNKELIINETVPNRFSPKSPDKAHLNLHINSLELGDSAVYFCASSQDDRAHEAFFGQGTRLTVV.

This clonotype was picked up a small number of times. V usage is TRBV12-3 or TRBV12-4 and J usage is TRBJ2-2; no reliable D call. The V gene lost 3 bases and the J gene lost 6 bases, with 5 bases spanning the gap. There are 12 residues in the CDR3. The CDR3 coding sequence is TGTGCCAGCAGTTTCGAAGCCGGGGAGCTGTTTTTT. It translates to CASSFEAGELFF.

The chain is built from TRBV7-2 and TRBJ1-2, with 12 bases fitting TRBD1. This CDR3 region has 15 residues. Looked up from germline, CDR1 is SGHTA and CDR2 is FQGNSA. J was trimmed by 6 bases and V by 5 bases; bases with no gene match: 7. CDR3 region: CASSLRGQGANGYTF. The CDR3 bases are TGTGCCAGCAGCCTTAGGGGACAGGGGGCTAATGGCTACACCTTC.

This chain links TRBV7-8 with TRBJ2-5; 9 bases agree with TRBD2. V gave up 7 bases and J gave up 4 bases; unmatched junction bases: 10. This CDR3 has 15 amino acids. Germline loops: CDR1 SGHVS, CDR2 FQNEAQ. The CDR3 region is CASNPGVAGAETQYF. CDR3 nucleotide sequence: TGTGCCAGCAACCCAGGGGTAGCGGGAGCAGAGACCCAGTACTTC.

The CDR3 spells CASSLSPGHNQPQHF. In DNA form, the CDR3 reads TGTGCCAGCAGTCTCAGCCCGGGACACAATCAGCCCCAGCATTTT. This chain links TRBV6-5 with TRBJ1-5, with a possible D match to TRBD1 (6 bases). This CDR3 comprises 15 residues. The germline V gene has CDR1 MNHEY and CDR2 SVGAGI. With 5 bases removed from V and 3 bases from J, the gap between germline ends came to 14 bases.

The chain has TRBV18 and TRBJ1-1; no clear D. CDR1 is KGHSH and CDR2 is LQKENI in the germline V gene. Trimming cost V 2 bases and J 10 bases, with 8 bases left between them. The CDR3 length is 11 residues. The CDR3 region is CASSPGVVAFF. The CDR3 DNA reads TGTGCCAGCTCACCAGGAGTAGTAGCTTTCTTT. The full variable domain, rest sourced from reference TRBV18 and TRBJ1-1, is NAGVMQNPRHLVRRRGQEARLRCSPMKGHSHVYWYRQLPEEGLKFMVYLQKENIIDESGMPKERFSAEFPKEGPSILRIQQVVRGDSAAYFCASSPGVVAFFGQGTRLTVV.

The gene calls are TRBV24-1 and TRBJ2-1; D gene unclear. The CDR3 length is 12 residues. V lost 1 base, J lost 9 bases, and 6 bases lay in between. Per germline, CDR1 KGHDR and CDR2 SFDVKD. The chain's CDR3 is CATSDFTSEQFF. The CDR3 nucleotides are TGTGCCACCAGTGATTTTACAAGTGAGCAGTTCTTC.

V and J are TRBV5-6 and TRBJ1-1, with a possible D match to TRBD1 (5 bases). Trimming shortened V by 1 base and J by 1 base, and 17 bases separated the two germline ends. The V gene's germline CDR1 is SGHDT and CDR2 YYEEEE. The CDR3 contains 17 residues. CDR3 nucleotide sequence: TGTGCCAGCAGCTTGATTGGGGCAGGGAGAAAGAACACTGAAGCTTTCTTT. Encoded protein: CASSLIGAGRKNTEAFF.

This clonotype appeared a single time. The genes are TRBV29-1 and TRBJ2-3; maybe TRBD1 (6 bases). Trimming took off 6 bases at V and 2 bases at J, with 9 bases between the two ends. Germline lookup yields CDR1 SQVTM and CDR2 ANQGSEA. This CDR3 has 12 amino acids. The CDR3 is CSVGGPTDTQYF. The CDR3 DNA is TGCAGCGTAGGGGGACCCACAGATACGCAGTATTTT.

J is TRBJ1-2 and V is TRBV15; no reliable D call. CDR3 length equals 14 residues. CDR1 and CDR2 (germline): LNHNV, YYDKDF (reference sequence). V was shortened by 0 bases and J by 8 bases, with 13 bases between the two germline ends. CDR3 region: CATSRDLGTEGYTF. The DNA of the CDR3 is TGTGCCACCAGCAGAGATTTGGGTACTGAGGGCTACACCTTC.

This chain connects TRBV7-2 to TRBJ2-2, with D possibly matching TRBD2 (5 bases). Germline V gives CDR1 SGHTA, CDR2 FQGNSA. Trimming took 2 bases from V and 6 from J, leaving 7 bases between them. There are 13 residues in the CDR3. CDR3 coding DNA: TGTGCCAGCAGCTTACGGGAATCCGGGGAGCTGTTTTTT. Translated: CASSLRESGELFF.